Below are 18 T cell receptor beta chains sequenced from a single sample in a study of blood T cell repertoires in COVID-19. Generated by immunoSEQ multiplex PCR, the TCRdb table keeps only in-frame clones and is missing some. This sample has 28,000 or so clones, with 75% to 90% found just once. Sequenced material: peripheral blood. The receptors derive from a woman over 75 with COVID-19, enrolled during active disease.

This rearrangement joins TRBV7-6 to TRBJ1-3; the match to TRBD1 covers 8 bases. CDR3 length: 18 residues. Germline V gives CDR1 SGHVS, CDR2 FNYEAQ. The J segment lost 0 bases and the V segment lost 4 bases, leaving 11 bases of the junction unmatched. The CDR3 reads CASSCRGQGPLSGNTIYF. CDR3 nucleotides: TGTGCCAGCAGCTGCCGAGGACAGGGCCCCCTCTCTGGAAACACCATATATTTT.

This sequence joins TRBV18 and TRBJ1-3; the match to TRBD1 covers 8 bases. V dropped 2 bases and J dropped 13; count of bases not matched to a gene: 4. The CDR3 extends over 12 amino acids. Germline V gene sequence: CDR1 KGHSH, CDR2 LQKENI. CDR3 amino acids: CASSPKGQAIYF. The DNA for the CDR3 is TGTGCCAGCTCACCAAAGGGACAGGCAATATATTTT.

In DNA, the CDR3 is TGTGCCAGCAGCTTAGCGCAGGGTGGGGAAAAACTGTTTTTT. Its protein product is CASSLAQGGEKLFF. This chain joins TRBV7-8 and TRBJ1-4, with TRBD1 as a possible D gene (5 bases). CDR1 is SGHVS, CDR2 FQNEAQ, per germline. V was cut by 0 bases and J by 8 bases, with 10 bases left in between. CDR3 size: 14 residues.

The rearrangement joins TRBV7-9 to TRBJ2-3, with D hard to call. The CDR3 is 11 amino acids. Germline loops: CDR1 SEHNR, CDR2 FQNEAQ (reference sequence). Between the trimmed V and J ends, which lost 3 bases and 4 bases, there was a span of 2 bases. The CDR3 reads CASSFADTQYF. CDR3 nucleotides: TGTGCCAGCAGCTTCGCAGATACGCAGTATTTT.

The chain combines TRBV7-9 with TRBJ1-2, with D perhaps matching TRBD1 (5 bases). Germline CDR1 and CDR2: SEHNR and FQNEAQ (reference sequence). The V and J ends lost 5 bases and 8 bases respectively, with 24 bases between them. The CDR3 has 16 amino acids. The CDR3 region is CASSPGDWGLVKGYTF. The CDR3 nucleotides read TGTGCCAGCAGCCCGGGGGACTGGGGATTGGTGAAGGGCTACACCTTC.

The CDR3 reads CASSLSPTRGGNQPQHF. CDR3 DNA sequence: TGTGCCAGCAGTTTATCGCCGACCAGGGGAGGCAATCAGCCCCAGCATTTT. The chain employs TRBV27 and TRBJ1-5, with D possibly TRBD1 on 6 matching bases. Trimming left V 0 bases short and J 2 bases short, with 14 bases between. The CDR3 sequence is 17 residues long. Germline V gene sequence: CDR1 MNHEY, CDR2 SMNVEV (reference sequence).

The chain has TRBV19 and TRBJ1-1, with 8 bases fitting TRBD1. Germline loops: CDR1 LNHDA, CDR2 SQIVND (reference sequence). V was clipped by 9 bases and J by 1 base; unmatched bases: 10. This CDR3 is 15 amino acids long. The CDR3 bases are TGTGCCAGCAAAAAGGACAGGGTTGGGAACACTGAAGCTTTCTTT. This gives the protein CASKKDRVGNTEAFF.

The genes are TRBV9 and TRBJ2-7; 10 nucleotides line up with TRBD1. Germline V gene data show CDR1 as SGDLS and CDR2 as YYNGEE. This CDR3 has 15 amino acids. The V and J ends lost 4 bases and 4 bases, in that order; junction bases with no gene match: 8. CDR3 sequence (DNA): TGTGCCAGCAGCCCCCGGGACAGGGGAGTTTACGAGCAGTACTTC. It translates to CASSPRDRGVYEQYF.

The chain has TRBV6-6 and TRBJ1-1, with D possibly matching TRBD1 (6 bases). The CDR3 contains 15 residues. CDR1 is MNHNY, CDR2 SVGAGI, per germline (reference sequence). The ends were cut back, 2 bases at V and 1 base at J, with 11 bases in the middle. The CDR3 DNA reads as TGTGCCAGCAGTTACGGGGGGGGCAGGAACACTGAAGCTTTCTTT. This gives the protein CASSYGGGRNTEAFF.

This sequence joins TRBV5-1 and TRBJ1-2; 7 bases line up with TRBD1. Germline loops: CDR1 SGHRS, CDR2 YFSETQ. Losses at the gene ends were 1 base for V and 3 bases for J; bases not matched to a gene: 6. This CDR3 region has 15 residues. The CDR3 DNA sequence: TGCGCCAGCAGCTTGACCTCGGGACAGCACTATGGCTACACCTTC. It codes for CASSLTSGQHYGYTF. The complete variable domain, with remaining parts taken from reference TRBV5-1 and TRBJ1-2, reads KAGVTQTPRYLIKTRGQQVTLSCSPISGHRSVSWYQQTPGQGLQFLFEYFSETQRNKGNFPGRFSGRQFSNSRSEMNVSTLELGDSALYLCASSLTSGQHYGYTFGSGTRLTVV.

The rearrangement links TRBV5-1 to TRBJ2-7; D not certain. The CDR3 extends over 14 amino acids. Germline CDR1 is SGHRS and CDR2 is YFSETQ. Trimming took off 0 bases at V and 3 bases at J, with 10 bases between the two ends. Written as DNA, the CDR3 is TGCGCCAGCAGCTTGGCCCCCCAGAACTACGAGCAGTACTTC. Its protein is CASSLAPQNYEQYF. Full variable domain (outside the CDR3, taken from reference TRBV5-1 and TRBJ2-7): KAGVTQTPRYLIKTRGQQVTLSCSPISGHRSVSWYQQTPGQGLQFLFEYFSETQRNKGNFPGRFSGRQFSNSRSEMNVSTLELGDSALYLCASSLAPQNYEQYFGPGTRLTVT.

V gene TRBV4-2 combines with J gene TRBJ2-4; D call uncertain. Germline V gives CDR1 LGHNA, CDR2 YNFKEQ. V lost 0 bases to trimming and J lost 1 base, with 10 bases between them. The CDR3 has 16 residues. This CDR3 reads CASSQDPYRAKNIQYF. As DNA, the CDR3 is TGTGCCAGCAGCCAAGACCCATACCGGGCCAAAAACATTCAGTACTTC.

The chain couples TRBV7-9 to TRBJ2-7, with 9 bases identical to TRBD1. Unmatched junction bases numbered 11, after V lost 4 bases and J lost 7 bases. CDR3 length: 15 residues. Germline V gives CDR1 SEHNR, CDR2 FQNEAQ (reference sequence). As DNA, the CDR3 is TGTGCCAGCAGCTCTCCGGGACAGGGCTTGGAGGAGCAGTACTTC. This sequence encodes CASSSPGQGLEEQYF.

The chain is built from TRBV29-1 and TRBJ2-1, with a possible D match to TRBD2 (6 bases). The germline gives CDR1 SQVTM, CDR2 ANQGSEA. V was cut by 7 bases and J by 0 bases, with 16 bases left in between. The CDR3 is 15 amino acids. The CDR3 spells CSGGTRLSSYNEQFF. As DNA, the CDR3 is TGCAGCGGGGGGACTCGGCTTAGCTCCTACAATGAGCAGTTCTTC.

V and J are TRBV3-1 (or the pseudogene TRBV3-2) and TRBJ1-2; 8 nucleotides align to TRBD1. This CDR3 region has 15 residues. Germline V CDR1 and CDR2: LGHDT, YNNKEL (reference sequence). Unmatched junction bases numbered 9, after V lost 0 bases and J lost 9 bases. The CDR3 sequence is CASSQDGTGGWRYTF. CDR3 coding DNA: TGTGCCAGCAGCCAAGATGGAACAGGGGGTTGGCGCTACACCTTC.

This rearrangement joins TRBV6-5 to TRBJ1-5, with D possibly TRBD1 on 6 matching bases. The CDR3 runs to 15 residues. Germline-derived CDR1 and CDR2 are MNHEY and SVGAGI. The V gene lost 6 bases and the J gene lost 1 base, with 13 bases spanning the gap. DNA of the CDR3: TGTGCCAGCAGCACTCCCGGACAGAGCAATCAGCCCCAGCATTTT. Translated, it gives CASSTPGQSNQPQHF.

The rearrangement joins TRBV4-2 to TRBJ1-1, with D maybe TRBD1 (5 bases). The V gene lost 0 bases and the J gene lost 10 bases, with 12 bases spanning the gap. Germline values: CDR1 LGHNA, CDR2 YNFKEQ. The CDR3 runs to 13 residues. CDR3 amino acids: CASSQEGGAGAFF. DNA for the CDR3: TGTGCCAGCAGCCAAGAAGGCGGGGCTGGAGCTTTCTTT.

In this sample, this clone turned up a few times. V is TRBV18 and J is TRBJ2-7; 7 bases fit TRBD2. The ends lost 2 bases at V and 0 bases at J; junction bases unmatched: 1. The CDR3 is made up of 14 amino acids. The V gene's germline CDR1 is KGHSH and CDR2 LQKENI. CDR3 sequence reads: CASSPGGGSYEQYF. The CDR3 nucleotides read TGTGCCAGCTCACCAGGGGGGGGCTCCTACGAGCAGTACTTC.